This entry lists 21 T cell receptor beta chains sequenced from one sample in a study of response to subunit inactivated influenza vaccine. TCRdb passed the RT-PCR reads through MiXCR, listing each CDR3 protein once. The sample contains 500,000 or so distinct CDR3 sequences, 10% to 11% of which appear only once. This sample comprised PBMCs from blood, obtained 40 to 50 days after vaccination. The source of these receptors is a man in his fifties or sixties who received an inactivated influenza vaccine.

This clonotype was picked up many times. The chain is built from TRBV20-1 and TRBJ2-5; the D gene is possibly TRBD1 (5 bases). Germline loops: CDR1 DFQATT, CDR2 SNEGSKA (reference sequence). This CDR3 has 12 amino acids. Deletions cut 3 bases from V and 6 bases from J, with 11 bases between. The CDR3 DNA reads TGCAGTGCTAGTATAGGGGTACAGACCCAGTACTTC. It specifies CSASIGVQTQYF.

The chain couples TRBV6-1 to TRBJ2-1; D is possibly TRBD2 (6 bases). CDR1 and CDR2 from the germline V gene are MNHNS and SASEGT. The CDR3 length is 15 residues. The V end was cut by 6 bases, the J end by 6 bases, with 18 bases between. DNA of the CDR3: TGTGCCAGCAGCCGTGAACTAGCCCTAGGCAATGAGCAGTTCTTC. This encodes CASSRELALGNEQFF.

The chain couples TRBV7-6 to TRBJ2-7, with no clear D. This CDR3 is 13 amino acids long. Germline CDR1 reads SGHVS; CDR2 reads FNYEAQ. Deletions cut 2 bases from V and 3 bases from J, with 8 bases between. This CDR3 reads CASSLNNGYEQYF. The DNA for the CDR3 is TGTGCCAGCAGCTTAAATAACGGCTACGAGCAGTACTTC.

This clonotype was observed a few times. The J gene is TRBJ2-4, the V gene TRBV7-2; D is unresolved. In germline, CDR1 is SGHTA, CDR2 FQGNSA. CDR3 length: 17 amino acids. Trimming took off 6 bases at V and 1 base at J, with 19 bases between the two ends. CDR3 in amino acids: CASSLLLGYGAKNIQYF. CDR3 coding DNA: TGTGCCAGCAGTCTCCTCCTGGGGTATGGGGCCAAAAACATTCAGTACTTC.

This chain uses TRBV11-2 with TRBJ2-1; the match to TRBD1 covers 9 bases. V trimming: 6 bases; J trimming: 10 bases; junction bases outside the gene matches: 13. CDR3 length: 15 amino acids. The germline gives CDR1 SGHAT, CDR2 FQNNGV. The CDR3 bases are TGTGCCAGCAGGTTCGGGACAGGGCAGGTGGGCGAGCAGTTCTTC. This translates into CASRFGTGQVGEQFF. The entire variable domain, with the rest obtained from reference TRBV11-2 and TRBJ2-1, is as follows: EAGVAQSPRYKIIEKRQSVAFWCNPISGHATLYWYQQILGQGPKLLIQFQNNGVVDDSQLPKDRFSAERLKGVDSTLKIQPAKLEDSAVYLCASRFGTGQVGEQFFGPGTRLTVL.

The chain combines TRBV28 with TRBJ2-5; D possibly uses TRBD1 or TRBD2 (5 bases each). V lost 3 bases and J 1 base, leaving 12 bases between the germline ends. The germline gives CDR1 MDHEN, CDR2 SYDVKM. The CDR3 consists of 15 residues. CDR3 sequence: CASSFDRDGQETQYF. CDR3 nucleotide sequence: TGTGCCAGCAGTTTTGACCGGGACGGCCAAGAGACCCAGTACTTC.

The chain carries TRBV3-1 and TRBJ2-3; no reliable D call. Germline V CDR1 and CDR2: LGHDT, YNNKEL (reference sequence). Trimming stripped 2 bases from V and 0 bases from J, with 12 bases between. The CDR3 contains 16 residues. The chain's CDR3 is CASSQKWWTSTDTQYF. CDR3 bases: TGTGCCAGCAGCCAAAAATGGTGGACGAGCACAGATACGCAGTATTTT.

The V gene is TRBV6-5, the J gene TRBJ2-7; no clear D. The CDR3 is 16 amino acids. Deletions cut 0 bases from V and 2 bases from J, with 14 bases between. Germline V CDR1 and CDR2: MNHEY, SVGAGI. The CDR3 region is CASSYSNRGFAYEQYF. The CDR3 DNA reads TGTGCCAGCAGTTACTCGAATCGAGGTTTTGCCTACGAGCAGTACTTC.

The CDR3 protein is CASSPSYGSGEQFF. The CDR3 DNA reads TGTGCCAGCAGCCCCAGTTATGGGAGCGGTGAGCAGTTCTTC. This chain joins TRBV7-8 and TRBJ2-1; the D gene is possibly TRBD2 (5 bases). Germline CDR1 is SGHVS and CDR2 is FQNEAQ. V gave up 5 bases and J gave up 9 bases, with 17 bases separating them. This CDR3 has 14 residues. Looking up the rest from reference TRBV7-8 and TRBJ2-1 gives the full variable domain: GAGVSQSPRYKVAKRGQDVALRCDPISGHVSLFWYQQALGQGPEFLTYFQNEAQLDKSGLPSDRFFAERPEGSVSTLKIQRTQQEDSAVYLCASSPSYGSGEQFFGPGTRLTVL.

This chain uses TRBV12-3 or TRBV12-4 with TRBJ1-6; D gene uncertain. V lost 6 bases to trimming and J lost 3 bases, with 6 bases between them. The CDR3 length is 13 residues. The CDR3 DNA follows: TGTGCCAGCAGCAATCGCTATAATTCACCCCTCCACTTT. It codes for CASSNRYNSPLHF.

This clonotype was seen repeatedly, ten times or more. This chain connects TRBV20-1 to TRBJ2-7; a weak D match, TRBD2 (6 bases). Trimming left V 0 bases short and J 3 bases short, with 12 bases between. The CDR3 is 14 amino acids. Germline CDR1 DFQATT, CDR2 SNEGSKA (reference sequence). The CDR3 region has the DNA TGCAGTGCTAGAGATCTAGGCGGGGACTACGAGCAGTACTTC. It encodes CSARDLGGDYEQYF.

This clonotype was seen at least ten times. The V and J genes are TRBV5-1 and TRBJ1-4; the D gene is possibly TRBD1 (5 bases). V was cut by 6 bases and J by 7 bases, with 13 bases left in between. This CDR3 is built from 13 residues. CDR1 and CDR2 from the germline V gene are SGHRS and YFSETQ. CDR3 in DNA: TGCGCCAGCAACTCAGGGTCGGCTGAAAAACTGTTTTTT. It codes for CASNSGSAEKLFF. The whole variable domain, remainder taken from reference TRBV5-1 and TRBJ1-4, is KAGVTQTPRYLIKTRGQQVTLSCSPISGHRSVSWYQQTPGQGLQFLFEYFSETQRNKGNFPGRFSGRQFSNSRSEMNVSTLELGDSALYLCASNSGSAEKLFFGSGTQLSVL.

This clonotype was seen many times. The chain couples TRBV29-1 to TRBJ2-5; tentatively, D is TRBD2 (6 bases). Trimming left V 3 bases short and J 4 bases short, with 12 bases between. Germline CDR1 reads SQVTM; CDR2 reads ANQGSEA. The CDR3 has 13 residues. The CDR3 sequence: CSVDEGGRETQYF. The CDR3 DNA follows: TGCAGCGTTGATGAGGGAGGAAGAGAGACCCAGTACTTC.

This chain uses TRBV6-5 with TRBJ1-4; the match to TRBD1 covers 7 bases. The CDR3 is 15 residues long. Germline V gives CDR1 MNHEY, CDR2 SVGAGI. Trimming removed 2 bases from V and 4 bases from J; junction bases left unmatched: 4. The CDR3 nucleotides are TGTGCCAGCAGTTACAGGGGGCGGGGTAATGAAAAACTGTTTTTT. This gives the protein CASSYRGRGNEKLFF.

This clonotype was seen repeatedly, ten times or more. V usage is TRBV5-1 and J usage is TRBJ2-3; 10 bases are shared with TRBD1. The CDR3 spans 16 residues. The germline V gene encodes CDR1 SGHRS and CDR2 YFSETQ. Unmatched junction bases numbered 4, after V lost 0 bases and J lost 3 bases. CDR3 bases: TGCGCCAGCAGCTTGGTCCCGGGACAGGGGACAGATACGCAGTATTTT. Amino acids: CASSLVPGQGTDTQYF.

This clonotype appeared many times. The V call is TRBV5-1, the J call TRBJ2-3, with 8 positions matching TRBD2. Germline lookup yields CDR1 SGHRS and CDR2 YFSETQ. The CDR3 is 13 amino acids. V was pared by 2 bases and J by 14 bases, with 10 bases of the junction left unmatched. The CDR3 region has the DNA TGCGCCAGCAGCTTAACCGGGACTAGTACGTCGTATTTT. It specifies CASSLTGTSTSYF.

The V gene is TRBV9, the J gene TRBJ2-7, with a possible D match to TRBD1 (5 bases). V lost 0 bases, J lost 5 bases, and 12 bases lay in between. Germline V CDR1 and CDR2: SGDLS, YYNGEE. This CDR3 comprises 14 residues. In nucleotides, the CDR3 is TGTGCCAGCAGCGTAGAGGCCCAGGGCAACGAGCAGTACTTC. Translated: CASSVEAQGNEQYF.

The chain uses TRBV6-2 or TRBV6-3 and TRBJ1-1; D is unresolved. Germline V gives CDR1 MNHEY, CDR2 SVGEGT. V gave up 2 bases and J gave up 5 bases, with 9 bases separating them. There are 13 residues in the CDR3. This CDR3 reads CASSYVYLTEAFF. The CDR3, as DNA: TGTGCCAGCAGTTACGTTTATTTAACTGAAGCTTTCTTT.

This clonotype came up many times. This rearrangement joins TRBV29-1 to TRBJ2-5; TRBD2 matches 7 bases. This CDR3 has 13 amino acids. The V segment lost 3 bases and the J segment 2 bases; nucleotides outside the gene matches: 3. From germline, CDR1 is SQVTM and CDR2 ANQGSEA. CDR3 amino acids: CSVDGGVQETQYF. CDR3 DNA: TGCAGCGTTGATGGGGGGGTACAAGAGACCCAGTACTTC.

Written as DNA, the CDR3 is TGCAGTGCTGGAAGACTAGCGGGGCCCGGGAATGAGCAGTTCTTC. This sequence encodes CSAGRLAGPGNEQFF. V usage is TRBV20-1 and J usage is TRBJ2-1, with 11 bases aligning to TRBD2. The germline V gene encodes CDR1 DFQATT and CDR2 SNEGSKA (reference sequence). This CDR3 has 15 amino acids. After removal of 5 bases from V and 7 bases from J, the junction contained 10 bases not matched to a gene.

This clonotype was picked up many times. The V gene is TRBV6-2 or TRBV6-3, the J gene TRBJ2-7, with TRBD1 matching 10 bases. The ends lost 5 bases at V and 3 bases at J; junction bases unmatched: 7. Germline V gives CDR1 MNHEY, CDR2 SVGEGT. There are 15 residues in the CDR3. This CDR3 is CASSRMTGGLYEQYF. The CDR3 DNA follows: TGTGCCAGCAGTAGGATGACAGGGGGCCTCTACGAGCAGTACTTC.